This T cell receptor (beta chain) is drawn from a study of blood T cell repertoires in COVID-19. In the study overall: The cDNA or gDNA used as material had been derived from T cells, B-cell-depleted T cells, or PBMCs.

Trimming removed 3 bases at V and 8 bases at J, with 19 bases between. CDR1 is KGHDR, CDR2 SFDVKD, per germline. The CDR3 extends over 16 amino acids. Source study methods: How many nucleated cells were present was estimated from reference gene primer amplification. Using immunoSEQ multiplex PCR, the repertoire was profiled, and TCRdb retains in-frame clones only, with some absent. V, J and clone size were drawn from that table, and D and trimming were deduced from the DNA. The sample gives 100,000 to 150,000 clones, about 89% of which show up once; roughly 10% is in the top ten. The V call is TRBV24-1, the J call TRBJ2-1; maybe TRBD2 (6 bases). The sequencing sample was made of peripheral blood. The TCR sequence derives from a woman in her 70s with COVID-19, enrolled during active disease. CDR3 sequence (DNA): TGTGCCACCAGTGATGGGGGGACGGTCCCCACGGATGAGCAGTTCTTC. It translates to CATSDGGTVPTDEQFF.